Following are 20 T cell receptor beta chains from one sample sequenced in a study of blood T cell repertoires in COVID-19. Sequenced by immunoSEQ multiplex PCR; TCRdb stores in-frame clones only, minus some. The data show under 95,000 clones, approximately 90% seen once. Sequencing used peripheral blood. These receptors came from a man aged 45-65 years with COVID-19, enrolled during active disease.

This clone was detected once. The rearrangement joins TRBV24-1 to TRBJ2-3, with 7 bases fitting TRBD2. Germline CDR1 and CDR2: KGHDR and SFDVKD. J lost 0 bases, V lost 9 bases, and 8 bases had no gene match. The CDR3 sequence is 15 residues long. In nucleotides, the CDR3 is TGTGCCACCGGGGCTAGCGGCTCTAGCACAGATACGCAGTATTTT. Protein: CATGASGSSTDTQYF.

This clone was seen only a few times. V and J are TRBV19 and TRBJ1-2; D is unclear. The CDR3 has 14 residues. The germline CDR1 and CDR2 sequences are LNHDA and SQIVND (reference sequence). The V and J ends lost 0 bases and 8 bases respectively, with 13 bases between them. The CDR3 sequence: CASSIDFTAQGYTF. The CDR3 bases are TGTGCCAGTAGTATAGATTTCACAGCCCAGGGCTACACCTTC.

The rearrangement joins TRBV18 to TRBJ2-5, with 9 nucleotides matching TRBD2. The CDR3 loop spans 15 amino acids. The junction had 6 bases not matched to a gene; V was cut back by 3 bases and J by 4 bases. The germline gives CDR1 KGHSH, CDR2 LQKENI. The CDR3 reads CASSPPGLATETQYF. In nucleotides, the CDR3 is TGTGCCAGCTCACCTCCGGGACTAGCTACAGAGACCCAGTACTTC.

The gene calls are TRBV2 and TRBJ2-1, with D possibly being TRBD1 (6 bases). The V end was cut by 6 bases, the J end by 7 bases, with 10 bases between. CDR3 length: 12 amino acids. CDR1 and CDR2 from the germline V gene are SNHLY and FYNNEI. Here the CDR3 reads CASRQGANEQFF. CDR3 sequence (DNA): TGTGCCAGCAGACAGGGAGCGAATGAGCAGTTCTTC.

The chain is built from TRBV30 and TRBJ2-4, with 16 bases lining up with TRBD2. The trim removed 5 bases at V and 0 bases at J, leaving 7 bases unmatched. The CDR3 length is 18 residues. Germline V gene lookup returns CDR1 GTSNPN and CDR2 SVGIG (reference sequence). The CDR3 reads CAWDPGLAGGLAKNIQYF. CDR3 sequence (DNA): TGTGCCTGGGATCCGGGACTAGCGGGAGGGCTAGCCAAAAACATTCAGTACTTC.

The chain couples TRBV20-1 to TRBJ2-2; D not certain. Germline CDR1 and CDR2: DFQATT and SNEGSKA (reference sequence). The V gene lost 6 bases and the J gene lost 6 bases, with 8 bases spanning the gap. The CDR3 runs to 11 residues. CDR3 in DNA: TGCAGTGCAGCTCGCTCCGGGGAGCTGTTTTTT. It encodes CSAARSGELFF.

This clone was found once. V usage is TRBV7-2 and J usage is TRBJ1-5; D not resolved. CDR3 length: 12 amino acids. Trimming removed 1 base from V and 9 bases from J, with 7 bases in between. Germline V gives CDR1 SGHTA, CDR2 FQGNSA. The CDR3, as DNA: TGTGCCAGCAGCTTAGAGCATAGGCCCCAGCATTTT. Protein: CASSLEHRPQHF.

The table lists this clone with a count of one. V usage is TRBV3-1 (or the pseudogene TRBV3-2) and J usage is TRBJ2-1; 11 bases are a match to TRBD2. The trim removed 1 base at V and 5 bases at J, leaving 4 bases unmatched. There are 16 residues in the CDR3. Germline CDR1 reads LGHDT; CDR2 reads YNNKEL (reference sequence). In nucleotides, the CDR3 is TGTGCCAGCAGCCAAGTTAAACTAGCGGGAGACAATGAGCAGTTCTTC. Amino acid sequence: CASSQVKLAGDNEQFF.

This clone is a singleton in its sample. This sequence joins TRBV19 and TRBJ2-7; TRBD1 matches at 8 bases. CDR3 length equals 15 residues. Germline CDR1 is LNHDA and CDR2 is SQIVND (reference sequence). J lost 3 bases, V lost 2 bases, and 6 bases had no gene match. The CDR3: CASSITGTGGYEQYF. The CDR3 coding sequence is TGTGCCAGTAGTATAACCGGGACAGGAGGCTACGAGCAGTACTTC. Drawing the rest from reference TRBV19 and TRBJ2-7, the complete variable domain is DGGITQSPKYLFRKEGQNVTLSCEQNLNHDAMYWYRQDPGQGLRLIYYSQIVNDFQKGDIAEGYSVSREKKESFPLTVTSAQKNPTAFYLCASSITGTGGYEQYFGPGTRLTVT.

This chain uses TRBV11-2 with TRBJ2-3, with TRBD1 matching over 8 bases. The CDR3 runs 16 residues. V was clipped by 3 bases and J by 4 bases; unmatched bases: 9. Germline V lookup: CDR1 SGHAT, CDR2 FQNNGV. CDR3 loop: CASSFRRGRDPDTQYF. The DNA for the CDR3 is TGTGCCAGCAGCTTCCGCAGGGGGCGCGATCCAGATACGCAGTATTTT.

CDR3 sequence reads: CATSGGGIQETQYF. The CDR3, as DNA: TGTGCCACCAGTGGCGGCGGAATCCAAGAGACCCAGTACTTC. This rearrangement joins TRBV24-1 to TRBJ2-5, with unresolved D. Trimming took 5 bases from V and 1 from J, leaving 10 bases between them. Germline CDR1 and CDR2: KGHDR and SFDVKD. The CDR3 covers 14 residues.

As to this clone: The same CDR3 arises from other DNA sequences in this sample as well. The chain is built from TRBV3-1 (or the pseudogene TRBV3-2) and TRBJ2-2, with D perhaps TRBD2 (5 bases). This CDR3 comprises 15 residues. V was trimmed by 1 base and J by 2 bases, leaving 8 bases between them. Per the germline V gene, CDR1 is LGHDT and CDR2 is YNNKEL (reference sequence). CDR3 coding DNA: TGTGCCAGCAGCCAAGGTGGGAGCAACACCGGGGAGCTGTTTTTT. Its protein is CASSQGGSNTGELFF.

The sample holds one count of this clone. V usage is TRBV5-5 and J usage is TRBJ2-1, with no clear D. This CDR3 spans 14 amino acids. V was trimmed by 2 bases and J by 0 bases, leaving 6 bases between them. Germline assignment: CDR1 SGHKS and CDR2 YYEKEE (reference sequence). This CDR3 reads CASSFDSSYNEQFF. Here the CDR3 DNA reads TGTGCCAGCAGCTTCGATAGCTCCTACAATGAGCAGTTCTTC. Drawing the rest from reference TRBV5-5 and TRBJ2-1, the complete variable domain is DAGVTQSPTHLIKTRGQQVTLRCSPISGHKSVSWYQQVLGQGPQFIFQYYEKEERGRGNFPDRFSARQFPNYSSELNVNALLLGDSALYLCASSFDSSYNEQFFGPGTRLTVL.

V and J are TRBV6-1 and TRBJ2-7, with D perhaps matching TRBD2 (5 bases). This CDR3 comprises 14 residues. Germline V gene lookup returns CDR1 MNHNS and CDR2 SASEGT. Between the trimmed V and J ends, which lost 0 bases and 7 bases, there was a span of 13 bases. DNA of the CDR3: TGTGCCAGCAGTGAAGCGCTGGGAGAGAGTGAGCAGTACGTC. The encoded protein is CASSEALGESEQYV.

The chain carries TRBV10-3 and TRBJ2-7, with 8 bases matching TRBD1. The germline V gene has CDR1 ENHRY and CDR2 SYGVKD. With V trimmed by 6 bases and J by 3 bases, 4 bases remained unmatched. The CDR3 contains 13 residues. DNA of the CDR3: TGTGCCATCAGAACCGGGACAGGCTACGAGCAGTACTTC. This gives the protein CAIRTGTGYEQYF.

The chain uses TRBV28 and TRBJ2-5, with D possibly matching TRBD2 (6 bases). V was shortened by 6 bases and J by 5 bases, with 19 bases between the two germline ends. CDR1 is MDHEN, CDR2 SYDVKM, per germline. This CDR3 is built from 15 residues. CDR3 DNA: TGTGCCAGCAGAGGCGCCGCGGGGCGGCGGGAGACCCAGTACTTC. Its translation is CASRGAAGRRETQYF.

The chain links TRBV5-6 to TRBJ1-1; possible D gene TRBD1, 5 bases. Trimming took off 0 bases at V and 7 bases at J, with 16 bases between the two ends. The CDR3 consists of 15 residues. In germline, CDR1 is SGHDT, CDR2 YYEEEE. The CDR3 reads CASSLVQDIGNEAFF. In DNA, the CDR3 is TGTGCCAGCAGCTTGGTACAGGACATTGGGAATGAAGCTTTCTTT.

This sequence joins TRBV27 and TRBJ2-1; D ambiguous. V shed 11 bases and J shed 1 base, with 18 bases lying between them. The CDR3 contains 15 residues. In germline, CDR1 is MNHEY, CDR2 SMNVEV (reference sequence). Here the CDR3 reads CASSVSHPSYNEQFF. CDR3 nucleotides: TGTGCCTCGTCAGTTTCCCATCCGTCCTACAATGAGCAGTTCTTC.

The chain couples TRBV11-2 to TRBJ2-7; D uncertain. Trimming pared 0 bases from V and 0 bases from J, leaving 9 bases between. CDR1 is SGHAT, CDR2 FQNNGV, per germline. The CDR3 spans 15 residues. The chain's CDR3 is CASSLDQFSSYEQYV. The CDR3 DNA follows: TGTGCCAGCAGCTTAGATCAATTTAGCTCCTACGAGCAGTACGTC.

This chain uses TRBV29-1 with TRBJ2-3, with D possibly TRBD1 on 5 matching bases. This CDR3 region has 15 residues. The germline CDR1 and CDR2 sequences are SQVTM and ANQGSEA. V dropped 1 base and J dropped 3 bases, with 14 bases sitting between them. CDR3 in amino acids: CSVEGGRLRTDTQYF. The CDR3 DNA follows: TGCAGCGTTGAAGGGGGCCGATTAAGGACAGATACGCAGTATTTT.